This T cell receptor beta chain was sequenced during a study of cytomegalovirus exposure and HLA in healthy donors. Clones were read by immunoSEQ multiplex PCR, and TCRdb kept only the in-frame ones, dropping some. The sample lists around 150,000 clones, about 86% occurring once. Germline V lookup: CDR1 LNHNV, CDR2 YYDKDF (reference sequence). The CDR3 extends over 16 amino acids. The ends were cut back, 3 bases at V and 3 bases at J, with 17 bases in the middle. The sample holds one count of this clone. The source of this sequence is a woman under 30 in good health and CMV-seropositive. The V call is TRBV15, the J call TRBJ1-2; TRBD1 might be the D (6 bases). Sequenced: PBMCs. The CDR3 loop is CATSRGVTGYDYGYTF. The CDR3 DNA reads TGTGCCACCAGCAGGGGAGTGACAGGTTATGACTATGGCTACACCTTC.